The clone carrying this T cell receptor beta chain was seen repeatedly, ten times or more. These data are taken from a study of T cell repertoires in cytomegalovirus infection. MiXCR, run by TCRdb on the reads, gives a single entry per CDR3 protein. Of roughly 640,000 distinct CDR3 sequences in the sample, 20% to 25% were seen once. The ends were cut back, 6 bases at V and 0 bases at J, with 12 bases in the middle. In germline, CDR1 is SGHTA, CDR2 FQGNSA. The CDR3 length is 15 residues. The sequenced sample consisted of CD8+ T cells from PBMCs. The genes are TRBV7-2 and TRBJ2-1, with a possible D match to TRBD1 (6 bases). This clonotype originated in a human donor in good health (CMV status not recorded). Some clones in this sample may be carry-over from other donors' samples. This CDR3 reads CASSPQGSSYNEQFF. In DNA form, the CDR3 reads TGTGCCAGCAGTCCTCAGGGGAGCTCCTACAATGAGCAGTTCTTC.